This T cell receptor (beta chain) stems from a study of response to subunit inactivated influenza vaccine. CDR1 is KGHDR, CDR2 SFDVKD, per germline. CDR3 length equals 11 residues. V was shortened by 2 bases and J by 13 bases, with 5 bases between the two germline ends. Many counts were recorded for this clonotype. TCRdb fed the RT-PCR reads into MiXCR, producing one record per CDR3 protein. Of more than 400,000 distinct CDR3 sequences listed, approximately 10% are singletons. Sequencing was performed on PBMCs from blood, taken around seven weeks after vaccination. The TCR sequence derives from a man in his fifties or sixties who received an inactivated influenza vaccine. The gene calls are TRBV24-1 and TRBJ2-6; possibly TRBD1 for D (5 bases). CDR3 DNA sequence: TGTGCCACCAGTGATTCAGGGGTCCTGACTTTC. This codes for CATSDSGVLTF.